The 11 T cell receptor beta chains given below trace back to one sample, sequenced in a study of beta chain features in type 1 diabetes. Sequenced material consisted of expressed TCRB transcripts (all of the isolated RNA was reverse transcribed). The table came from immunoSEQ multiplex PCR; TCRdb's copy has only in-frame clones and leaves some out. The sample has under 150,000 clones, around 50% seen once. The sample consisted of Tregs from blood. The receptors here all came from a man between 18 and 35 years old in good health.

The rearrangement uses TRBV7-2 and TRBJ2-1; weak D call: TRBD1 (8 bases). The V end was cut by 1 base, the J end by 4 bases, with 11 bases between. Per germline, CDR1 SGHTA and CDR2 FQGNSA. The CDR3 has 15 residues. The CDR3 sequence is CASSLVQGGYNEQFF. Written as DNA, the CDR3 is TGTGCCAGCAGCTTAGTACAGGGGGGGTACAATGAGCAGTTCTTC.

This rearrangement joins TRBV7-2 to TRBJ2-7; D possibly corresponds to TRBD2 (5 bases). The CDR3 runs to 15 residues. Germline-derived CDR1 and CDR2 are SGHTA and FQGNSA. Deletions cut 2 bases from V and 3 bases from J, with 14 bases between. CDR3 sequence: CASSLSSAANYEQYF. The CDR3, as DNA: TGTGCCAGCAGCTTATCATCAGCGGCAAACTACGAGCAGTACTTC.

A few counts support this clone. This chain uses TRBV4-3 with TRBJ2-3, with a tentative D call TRBD2 (6 bases). CDR3 length equals 16 residues. Germline V lookup: CDR1 LGHNA, CDR2 YSLEER. V was shortened by 1 base and J by 1 base, with 12 bases between the two germline ends. The CDR3 DNA reads TGCGCCAGCAGCCAAGTCCGGGGAGGTCGCACAGATACGCAGTATTTT. Protein product: CASSQVRGGRTDTQYF.

The chain combines TRBV10-3 with TRBJ1-1, with D possibly matching TRBD1 (6 bases). V was clipped by 2 bases and J by 0 bases, with 13 bases between them. CDR1 and CDR2 (germline): ENHRY, SYGVKD. The CDR3 extends over 16 amino acids. This CDR3 is CAISETGSQLNTEAFF. The CDR3 bases are TGTGCCATCAGTGAGACAGGGTCTCAGCTGAACACTGAAGCTTTCTTT.

This sequence joins TRBV9 and TRBJ1-1; tentative D call: TRBD1 (6 bases). CDR1 is SGDLS and CDR2 is YYNGEE in the germline V gene. Trimming took 4 bases from V and 3 from J, leaving 13 bases between them. This CDR3 has 14 residues. The CDR3 nucleotides are TGTGCCAGCAGCACCCGGGACACACACACTGAAGCTTTCTTT. Translation: CASSTRDTHTEAFF.

The chain combines TRBV13 with TRBJ2-7, with 14 bases matching TRBD2. Trimming at V came to 7 bases and at J to 7 bases, leaving 6 bases not matched to a gene. This CDR3 comprises 14 residues. From germline, CDR1 is PRHDT and CDR2 FYEKMQ (reference sequence). CDR3 bases: TGTGCCAGCATCACCGGGACTAGCGGGAGTGAGCAGTACTTC. The encoded protein is CASITGTSGSEQYF.

The chain links TRBV29-1 to TRBJ1-2; no definite D call. V lost 6 bases and J lost 5, with 16 bases in between. CDR3 size: 13 residues. CDR1 is SQVTM, CDR2 ANQGSEA, per germline. CDR3 DNA sequence: TGCAGCGTCCCGGAGCGATTAAAGTATGGCTACACCTTC. Its translation: CSVPERLKYGYTF.

The chain employs TRBV10-3 and TRBJ2-3; D possibly corresponds to TRBD2 (7 bases). CDR1 and CDR2 from the germline V gene are ENHRY and SYGVKD. The CDR3 spans 15 residues. V lost 3 bases to trimming and J lost 2 bases, with 12 bases between them. The CDR3 region has the DNA TGTGCCATCAGTGAACAGGGAGGGTACACAGATACGCAGTATTTT. Translation: CAISEQGGYTDTQYF.

This clone is a singleton in its sample. The chain recombines TRBV7-9 with TRBJ1-2, with a possible D match to TRBD1 (5 bases). The germline CDR1 and CDR2 sequences are SEHNR and FQNEAQ (reference sequence). Trimming removed 0 bases at V and 5 bases at J, with 13 bases between. The CDR3 sequence is 15 residues long. This chain's CDR3 is CASSLAVAGPYGYTF. The CDR3 DNA follows: TGTGCCAGCAGCTTAGCGGTCGCGGGACCTTATGGCTACACCTTC. The full variable domain, completed using reference TRBV7-9 and TRBJ1-2, is DTGVSQNPRHKITKRGQNVTFRCDPISEHNRLYWYRQTLGQGPEFLTYFQNEAQLEKSRLLSDRFSAERPKGSFSTLEIQRTEQGDSAMYLCASSLAVAGPYGYTFGSGTRLTVV.

The genes are TRBV7-8 and TRBJ2-1; 8 nucleotides agree with TRBD1. From germline, CDR1 is SGHVS and CDR2 FQNEAQ. J was trimmed by 5 bases and V by 7 bases; bases with no gene match: 10. This CDR3 comprises 15 residues. CDR3 sequence (DNA): TGTGCCAGCATCCCCAACCGACAGGGGAACAATGAGCAGTTCTTC. Translated: CASIPNRQGNNEQFF.

In the case of this clone: One end of the junction varies from germline; a read error may be responsible. This rearrangement joins TRBV30 to TRBJ2-7, with 14 bases aligning to TRBD2. The CDR3 length is 12 residues. Germline CDR1 reads GTSNPN; CDR2 reads SVGIG (reference sequence). The CDR3 is CAWSRGLAGGRF. CDR3 bases: TGTGCCTGGAGTCGTGGACTAGCGGGGGGTCGGTTC.